This TCR beta chain was sequenced for a study of T cell responses to AZD1222 COVID-19 vaccine (dated by TCRdb to the early 2020s). Broadly, across the study: A total of around 240 trial participants underwent TCR sequencing, of whom about 210 received two doses of AZD1222 and around 25 received two doses of the MenACWY control vaccine. Trial participants were enrolled by age into 18-55, 56-69 and 70-plus year subgroups, with 148, 28 and 57 TCR-sequenced participants respectively. The paper's findings and limits, for the study overall: The vaccine-associated CD4 TCRs covered the entire spike protein, and the dominant responses fell in regions 160-218 and 743-854. Reportedly, close to half of the unique spike-specific TCRs recognized epitopes lying outside the regions that are mutated in the B.1.351 and B.1.1.7 variants. The 56-69-year group was small, and its depth increase did not reach significance, likely because of low power. Participants were mostly white British and included more females than males, and it was suggested by the authors that clonal diversity may have been underestimated. A significant rise in spike-specific TCR breadth and depth was observed after two AZD1222 doses relative to day 0 and relative to MenACWY recipients. Conclusions about previously exposed vaccinees are limited, since just six or seven AZD1222 recipients were seropositive for SARS-CoV-2 at baseline. Because no samples from the day 14 peak response were available, repertoires could be characterized only after the peak T cell response.

At the junction V is shortened by 5 bases and J by 8 bases, with 15 bases in between. Counted from cysteine to phenylalanine, this CDR3 has 13 amino acids. Solely the CDR3 DNA is kept, with 39 bases framed from the first base. Taken with the paper, the label for time point translates to: about 28 days (+/-7) after the second vaccine dose. AZD1222 recipients with second doses at about 4 weeks or about 12 weeks were pooled, because spike-specific TCR depth and breadth did not differ between schedules. Samples from vaccinated people were obtained from the UK trials COV001 and COV002, which included a single-blind randomized controlled phase 2/3 trial of AZD1222 (ChAdOx1 nCoV-19) in healthy adults. Trial participant PBMC samples were collected at day 0 and day 28 after the second dose for TCRbeta chain sequencing. Concerning this clone itself: The antigen this receptor binds is unknown. Base quality data are lacking; no much larger clone is found one base away.

The CDR3 regions of human TCRbeta chains were subjected to immunosequencing. The original pipeline was this. TCRs in the repertoires were matched against a reference library of SARS-CoV-2-specific TCRs that had been generated with the MIRA antigen-specificity platform. Breadth was defined as the fraction of unique TCRs that were SARS-CoV-2-associated, and depth was defined as the fraction of total T cells that were SARS-CoV-2-associated. Using the MIRA data, each spike-specific TCR was assigned both to the spike region to which the TCR was reactive and to a CD4 or CD8 class. Log10-transformed breadth and depth values were compared by one-way ANOVA with Sidak's multiple comparisons tests. Sourced from immuneACCESS, this table was stored by TCRdb with only in-frame sequences that have V and J called. A share of the clones is absent; for the studies checked, an unresolved V gene accounts for under half, and the remainder has no known explanation. Clone size and the V and J calls come from that table; the DNA yielded D and trimming. Counted in this sample were over 150,000 clones; about 83% of them appeared once. The ten largest clones capture 0.95% to 1.1% of the sample.

Specimen: peripheral blood, collected 28 days after the second AZD1222 dose. The sequence came from an adult who received the AZD1222 COVID-19 vaccine. The rearrangement combines TRBV12-3 or TRBV12-4 with TRBJ1-2; TRBD1 is a weak D gene call, 5 bases matching. The CDR3 region reads CASSLYSWGGYTF. The sequenced DNA: TGTGCCAGCAGTCTCTACTCCTGGGGGGGCTACACCTTC.